These T cell receptor beta chains were read from a single sample in a study of T cell responses to AZD1222 COVID-19 vaccine. Only in-frame clones appear in the TCRdb table, and some are missing; sequencing was by immunoSEQ multiplex PCR. The sample has some 150,000 clones; 85% to 90% are singletons. The source was peripheral blood, collected 28 days after the second AZD1222 dose. These receptors were taken from an adult who received the AZD1222 COVID-19 vaccine. The CDR3 runs from the conserved cysteine through the conserved F or W. The order of the fields is clone size, V gene, J gene, D gene, CDR3 DNA, CDR3 protein. The D gene is left open where the match is weak. Not every row has a clone size; where given, it reads once, few, many or a size class.

clone size: NA; V gene: TRBV19; J gene: TRBJ1-1; D gene: NA; CDR3 DNA: TGTGCCAGTAGTACTCAGCTGAACACTGAAGCTTTCTTT; CDR3 protein: CASSTQLNTEAFF
clone size: NA; V gene: TRBV6-5; J gene: TRBJ2-3; D gene: NA; CDR3 DNA: TGTGCCAGCAGACGTACAGGGACAGATACGCAGTATTTT; CDR3 protein: CASRRTGTDTQYF
clone size: NA; V gene: TRBV6-6; J gene: TRBJ1-5; D gene: TRBD1; CDR3 DNA: TGTGCCAGCAGCCGACAGGGCCACAATCAGCCCCAGCATTTT; CDR3 protein: CASSRQGHNQPQHF
clone size: once; V gene: TRBV3-1/TRBV3-2; J gene: TRBJ2-2; D gene: TRBD2; CDR3 DNA: TGTGCCAGCAGCAGGCGACTAGCTAGAAACACCGGGGAGCTGTTTTTT; CDR3 protein: CASSRRLARNTGELFF
clone size: NA; V gene: TRBV7-2; J gene: TRBJ2-7; D gene: TRBD2; CDR3 DNA: TGTGCCAGCAGCTTGTCTGCGGGGGTAGACTACGAGCAGTACTTC; CDR3 protein: CASSLSAGVDYEQYF
clone size: NA; V gene: TRBV6-5; J gene: TRBJ1-3; D gene: NA; CDR3 DNA: TGTGCCACTGCCAAAGTGAACGGAAACACCATATATTTT; CDR3 protein: CATAKVNGNTIYF
clone size: NA; V gene: TRBV19; J gene: TRBJ2-2; D gene: NA; CDR3 DNA: TGTGCCAGTAGCCAGCATCCGAACACCGGGGAGCTGTTTTTT; CDR3 protein: CASSQHPNTGELFF
clone size: NA; V gene: TRBV15; J gene: TRBJ1-2; D gene: TRBD1; CDR3 DNA: TGTGCCACCAGCAGAGGGGGGACAGATGGCTACACCTTC; CDR3 protein: CATSRGGTDGYTF
clone size: NA; V gene: TRBV2; J gene: TRBJ2-3; D gene: NA; CDR3 DNA: TGTGCCAGCAGTCTGGGGAGAGGAGATACGCAGTATTTT; CDR3 protein: CASSLGRGDTQYF
clone size: NA; V gene: TRBV29-1; J gene: TRBJ2-2; D gene: NA; CDR3 DNA: TGCAGCGCCCTAGCCACCGGGGAGCTGTTTTTT; CDR3 protein: CSALATGELFF
clone size: NA; V gene: TRBV19; J gene: TRBJ1-1; D gene: TRBD1; CDR3 DNA: TGTGCCAGTAGGCCCAGACCGGGACAGGTGAACACTGAAGCTTTCTTT; CDR3 protein: CASRPRPGQVNTEAFF
clone size: NA; V gene: TRBV2; J gene: TRBJ2-7; D gene: NA; CDR3 DNA: TGTGCCAGCAGAAAGGGGGAATACGAGCAGTACTTC; CDR3 protein: CASRKGEYEQYF
clone size: few; V gene: TRBV19; J gene: TRBJ1-2; D gene: TRBD1; CDR3 DNA: TGTGCCAGTAGTATGCGACAGGGAAAATATGGCTACACCTTC; CDR3 protein: CASSMRQGKYGYTF
clone size: NA; V gene: TRBV7-2; J gene: TRBJ1-1; D gene: NA; CDR3 DNA: TGTGCCAGCAGCTTAACAGAGAGACAGGAAGCTTTCTTT; CDR3 protein: CASSLTERQEAFF
clone size: NA; V gene: TRBV9; J gene: TRBJ2-7; D gene: NA; CDR3 DNA: TGTGCCAGCAGCGTAGGCAGGCGACCCTACGAGCAGTACTTC; CDR3 protein: CASSVGRRPYEQYF
clone size: NA; V gene: TRBV4-3; J gene: TRBJ2-2; D gene: NA; CDR3 DNA: TGCGCCAGCAGCCAAGAGGGGGGAAGGCACACCGGGGAGCTGTTTTTT; CDR3 protein: CASSQEGGRHTGELFF
clone size: NA; V gene: TRBV30; J gene: TRBJ2-7; D gene: NA; CDR3 DNA: TGTGCCTGGAGTGAAACAGGGTTCCACGAGCAGTACTTC; CDR3 protein: CAWSETGFHEQYF
clone size: NA; V gene: TRBV5-6; J gene: TRBJ2-2; D gene: TRBD2; CDR3 DNA: TGTGCCAGCACCCTCGGGACTACCACCGGGGAGCTGTTTTTT; CDR3 protein: CASTLGTTTGELFF
clone size: NA; V gene: TRBV28; J gene: TRBJ1-1; D gene: NA; CDR3 DNA: TGTGCCACTCTCCCGGCCCGAAACACTGAAGCTTTCTTT; CDR3 protein: CATLPARNTEAFF
clone size: NA; V gene: TRBV20-1; J gene: TRBJ1-2; D gene: NA; CDR3 DNA: TGCAGTGCTAGTCGGCAAAGGGGGGGTGGCTACACCTTC; CDR3 protein: CSASRQRGGGYTF
clone size: NA; V gene: TRBV14; J gene: TRBJ1-3; D gene: NA; CDR3 DNA: TGTGCCAGCAGCCTACCAGGGAGCTCTGGAAACACCATATATTTT; CDR3 protein: CASSLPGSSGNTIYF
clone size: NA; V gene: TRBV4-1; J gene: TRBJ1-1; D gene: NA; CDR3 DNA: TGCGCCAGCAGCCAAGTAGGAAACACTGAAGCTTTCTTT; CDR3 protein: CASSQVGNTEAFF
clone size: NA; V gene: TRBV6-5; J gene: TRBJ2-7; D gene: TRBD1; CDR3 DNA: TGTGCCAGCAGGCCCGGGACAGGGCCGGGGGAGCAGTACTTC; CDR3 protein: CASRPGTGPGEQYF
clone size: NA; V gene: TRBV14; J gene: TRBJ2-7; D gene: NA; CDR3 DNA: TGTGCCAGCAGCCAAGGGGGGGCGCAGGGATCGTACTTC; CDR3 protein: CASSQGGAQGSYF
clone size: NA; V gene: TRBV19; J gene: TRBJ2-1; D gene: TRBD2; CDR3 DNA: TGTGCCAGTAGTCGTAGCCCACGACTAGCCGAGTCCTACAATGAGCAGTTCTTC; CDR3 protein: CASSRSPRLAESYNEQFF
clone size: NA; V gene: TRBV7-9; J gene: TRBJ2-7; D gene: TRBD1; CDR3 DNA: TGTGCCAGCAGCTACGACGACAGGGGCCACGAGCAGTACTTC; CDR3 protein: CASSYDDRGHEQYF
clone size: NA; V gene: TRBV10-3; J gene: TRBJ2-1; D gene: TRBD2; CDR3 DNA: TGTGCCATCAGTGAGACAGCGGGGGTCGGCGAGCAGTTCTTC; CDR3 protein: CAISETAGVGEQFF
clone size: NA; V gene: TRBV5-5; J gene: TRBJ2-6; D gene: NA; CDR3 DNA: TGTGCCAGCAGGACGGACCTCAGTCATCTCTCTGGGGCCAACGTCCTGACTTTC; CDR3 protein: CASRTDLSHLSGANVLTF
clone size: NA; V gene: TRBV6-5; J gene: TRBJ2-2; D gene: TRBD1; CDR3 DNA: TGTGCCAGCAGTTACTCAACCAGGGGGCCCGGGGAGCTGTTTTTT; CDR3 protein: CASSYSTRGPGELFF
clone size: NA; V gene: TRBV5-6; J gene: TRBJ1-1; D gene: NA; CDR3 DNA: TGTGCCAGCAGCTCCCCGGTGGATCTGAACACTGAAGCTTTCTTT; CDR3 protein: CASSSPVDLNTEAFF
clone size: NA; V gene: TRBV6-5; J gene: TRBJ2-7; D gene: NA; CDR3 DNA: TGTGCCAGCAGGGGAAGGGATCGACCGGCGGGCCGGCAGTACTTC; CDR3 protein: CASRGRDRPAGRQYF